The present TCR beta chain was sequenced within a study of cytomegalovirus exposure and HLA in healthy donors. This CDR3 comprises 14 residues. This clone was recorded a few times. As yet, its antigen is unknown. PCR was performed using 60 Vbeta and 13 Jbeta primers. The table came from immunoSEQ multiplex PCR; TCRdb's copy has only in-frame clones and leaves some out. Here the sample spans roughly 86,000 clones, about 66% being singletons. Study observations and caveats: The study dropped some indistinguishable V segments, TRBV6-2 and TRBV6-3 among them. The authors enumerated roughly 180 TCR beta chains as linked to cytomegalovirus.

The rearrangement links TRBV21-1 to TRBJ1-2; the table assigns TRBD1, which was not confirmed against the DNA. TRBV21-1 is classified as a pseudogene. This clonotype was sampled from a woman in her fifties or sixties in good health and CMV-seropositive. The sample consisted of PBMCs. The CDR3 sequence is CANTRGQGWDGYTF. CDR3 in DNA: TGTGCCAACACAAGGGGACAGGGCTGGGATGGCTACACCTTC.